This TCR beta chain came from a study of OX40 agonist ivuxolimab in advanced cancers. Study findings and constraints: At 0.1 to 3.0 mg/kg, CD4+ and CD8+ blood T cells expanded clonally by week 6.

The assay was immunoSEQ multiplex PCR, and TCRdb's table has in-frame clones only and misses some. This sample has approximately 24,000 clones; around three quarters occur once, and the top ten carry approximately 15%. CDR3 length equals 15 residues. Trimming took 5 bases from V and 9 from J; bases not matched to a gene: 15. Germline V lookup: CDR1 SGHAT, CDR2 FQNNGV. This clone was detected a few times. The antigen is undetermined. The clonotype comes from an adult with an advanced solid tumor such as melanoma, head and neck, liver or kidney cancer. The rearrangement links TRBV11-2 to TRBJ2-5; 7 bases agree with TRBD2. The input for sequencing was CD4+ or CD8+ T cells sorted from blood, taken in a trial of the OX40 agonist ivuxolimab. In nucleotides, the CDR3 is TGTGCCAGCAGCCTCAGGCTAGCGGACCCCCGGCCCCAGTACTTC. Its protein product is CASSLRLADPRPQYF.